These T cell receptor beta chains were read from a single sample in a study of cytomegalovirus exposure and HLA in healthy donors. TCRdb keeps only in-frame clones here, not all; method: immunoSEQ multiplex PCR. The sample contains roughly 70,000 clones, over 85% of which appear only once. The specimen was PBMCs. Receptors were obtained from a man between 18 and 35 years old in good health and CMV-seropositive. CDR3s include the opening cysteine and the closing phenylalanine or tryptophan. The D gene is left open where the match is weak. Clone size is shown for a subset of rows, as once, few, many or a class of expanded clone.

V gene	clone size	D gene	J gene	CDR3 protein	CDR3 DNA
TRBV28	-	TRBD1	TRBJ2-7	CASSFAGQGAEEQYF	TGTGCCAGCAGTTTCGCGGGACAGGGGGCGGAGGAGCAGTACTTC
TRBV6-1	-	TRBD2	TRBJ2-7	CASRMMGRGRGEQYF	TGTGCCAGCAGGATGATGGGGAGAGGGAGGGGCGAGCAGTACTTC
TRBV7-9	-	TRBD2	TRBJ2-1	CASSLPYRTSGWNNEQFF	TGTGCCAGCAGCTTACCCTATAGGACTAGCGGGTGGAATAATGAGCAGTTCTTC
TRBV5-1	-	TRBD2	TRBJ2-5	CASSNRLAEETQYF	TGCGCCAGCAGCAACCGACTAGCGGAAGAGACCCAGTACTTC
TRBV4-2	-	TRBD2	TRBJ2-7	CASSLQTSGSIYEQYF	TGTGCCAGCAGCCTACAAACTAGCGGGAGTATTTACGAGCAGTACTTC
TRBV19	-	TRBD1	TRBJ1-1	CAIGQGAQGNTEAFF	TGTGCCATTGGACAGGGGGCTCAGGGGAACACTGAAGCTTTCTTT
TRBV4-2	-	-	TRBJ2-1	CASSPSRVGNYNEQFF	TGTGCCAGCAGCCCGTCACGAGTCGGGAACTACAATGAGCAGTTCTTC
TRBV18	-	-	TRBJ2-7	CASSPDKYYEQYF	TGTGCCAGCTCACCCGACAAGTACTACGAGCAGTACTTC
TRBV30	-	TRBD1	TRBJ1-4	CAFTGVANEKLFF	TGTGCCTTCACAGGGGTAGCTAATGAAAAACTGTTTTTT
TRBV9	-	-	TRBJ2-1	CASSVAAAGYNEQFF	TGTGCCAGCAGCGTAGCCGCGGCGGGGTACAATGAGCAGTTCTTC
TRBV9	once	-	TRBJ1-5	CASSVATGYLEANQPQHF	TGTGCCAGCAGCGTAGCCACAGGATACCTTGAGGCGAATCAGCCCCAGCATTTT
TRBV5-5	-	TRBD2	TRBJ2-7	CASSLREGYEQYF	TGTGCCAGCAGCCTACGGGAGGGCTACGAGCAGTACTTC